The clone carrying this T cell receptor (beta chain) appeared a few times. What it binds is not known. Expressed TCRB transcripts were sequenced after all isolated RNA was converted to cDNA. Profiling relied on immunoSEQ multiplex PCR, and the TCRdb table lists in-frame clones only, not all of them. The sample consists of 20,000 to 30,000 clones, roughly 53% of them appearing once. The CDR3 consists of 16 residues. This entry is derived from a study of beta chain features in type 1 diabetes. Turning to the study itself: Investigators examined around 98 million sorted cells across all samples. Whole-study results and caveats: Over-representation of high TCR-expressing cells was a possible consequence of cDNA sequencing. Whether HLA type influences TCRB rearrangement remained unresolved here. Moderate but significant shortening of TCRB CDR3s was recorded in all four CD4+ subsets from Type 1 diabetes patients.

Staining for CD45RO/CCR7/CD25/CD127/CD95/CD27 allowed sorting of CD4+ naive, central memory, regulatory and stem cell-like memory cells. Specimen: stem cell memory CD4+ T cells from blood. This chain connects TRBV21-1 to TRBJ2-7; TRBD1 reflects the table's D call only, with no check against the DNA. TRBV21-1 is shown as a pseudogene. This receptor was identified in a man under 40 with type 1 diabetes. CDR3 in amino acids: CASSKQENRGCYEQYF. CDR3 in DNA: TGTGCCAGCAGCAAACAAGAAAACAGGGGTTGTTACGAGCAGTACTTC.